This T cell receptor beta chain was identified during a study of CD8+CD57+ T cells in acquired aplastic anemia. Genomic DNA, serving as template, underwent TCR beta VDJ and CDR3 profiling. MiXCR, run by TCRdb on the reads, gives a single entry per CDR3 protein. The repertoire includes about 120,000 distinct CDR3 sequences, 55% to 60% of them detected once, and around 29% sits in the top ten. This CDR3 has 16 residues. V gave up 0 bases and J gave up 8 bases; unmatched junction bases: 7. Per the germline V gene, CDR1 is LNHNV and CDR2 is YYDKDF (reference sequence). General study findings and limits: A set of some 28 CD8+ CDR3 sequences was shared between patients and controls, and these sequences appeared highly expressed in patients. Patients and controls had CD8+ Simpson's diversity values that were not significantly distinct.

Sequencing was done on patients that had shown CD8+CD57+ cell expansion by flow cytometry. No therapy had been given to the patients at the time of blood sampling. For this clonotype: No antigen is known for it.

Sequencing was done on a sample of sorted CD4+, CD8+, or CD8+CD57+ T cells (not recorded which) from PBMCs. V usage is TRBV15 and J usage is TRBJ1-6, with 7 bases fitting TRBD1. The TCR was taken from a human donor with aplastic anemia. Here the CDR3 DNA reads TGTGCCACCAGCAGAGAAATAGGGGGCGTAGATTCACCCCTCCACTTT. It specifies CATSREIGGVDSPLHF.